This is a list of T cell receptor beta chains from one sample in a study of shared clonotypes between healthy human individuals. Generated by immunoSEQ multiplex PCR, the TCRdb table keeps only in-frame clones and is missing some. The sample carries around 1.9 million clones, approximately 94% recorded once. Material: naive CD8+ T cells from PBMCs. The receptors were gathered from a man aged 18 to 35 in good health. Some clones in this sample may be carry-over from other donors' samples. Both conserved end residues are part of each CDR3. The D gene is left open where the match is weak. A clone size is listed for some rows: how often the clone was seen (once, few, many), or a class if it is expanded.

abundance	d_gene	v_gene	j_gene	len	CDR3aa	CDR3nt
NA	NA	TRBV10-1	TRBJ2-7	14	CASSPTVSSYEQYF	TGCGCCAGCAGTCCGACAGTTTCCTCCTACGAGCAGTACTTC
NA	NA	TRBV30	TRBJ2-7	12	CAWSVGGDEQYF	TGTGCCTGGAGTGTAGGGGGGGACGAGCAGTACTTC
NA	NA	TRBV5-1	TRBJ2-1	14	CASSWGLRGNEQFF	TGCGCCAGCAGCTGGGGGCTTCGAGGCAATGAGCAGTTCTTC
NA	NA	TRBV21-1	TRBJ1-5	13	CASSSGGNQPQHF	TGTGCCAGCAGCTCAGGGGGCAATCAGCCCCAGCATTTT
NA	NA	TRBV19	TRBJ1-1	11	CASSLGPEAFF	TGTGCCAGTAGTTTAGGTCCTGAAGCTTTCTTT
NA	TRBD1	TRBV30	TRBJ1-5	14	CAWSVRQGAQPQHF	TGTGCCTGGAGTGTAAGACAGGGGGCACAGCCCCAGCATTTT
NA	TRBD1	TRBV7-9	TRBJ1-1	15	CASSFPTGGYTEAFF	TGTGCCAGCAGCTTCCCGACAGGGGGCTATACTGAAGCTTTCTTT
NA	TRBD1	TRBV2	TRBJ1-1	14	CASSERDRNTEAFF	TGTGCCAGCAGTGAGAGGGACAGGAACACTGAAGCTTTCTTT
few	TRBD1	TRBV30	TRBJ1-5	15	CAWSVGRGPNQPQHF	TGTGCCTGGAGTGTGGGCAGGGGGCCCAATCAGCCCCAGCATTTT
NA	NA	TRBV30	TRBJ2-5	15	CAWSVRSGVQETQYF	TGTGCCTGGAGTGTACGGTCCGGGGTTCAAGAGACCCAGTACTTC
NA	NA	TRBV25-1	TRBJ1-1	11	CASSDTNEAFF	TGTGCCAGCAGTGACACAAATGAAGCTTTCTTT
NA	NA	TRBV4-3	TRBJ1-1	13	CASSQSDSREAFF	TGCGCCAGCAGCCAATCAGACAGCCGAGAAGCTTTCTTT
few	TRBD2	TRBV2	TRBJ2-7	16	CASSDGGLSYSYEQYF	TGTGCCAGCAGTGACGGGGGACTATCCTACTCCTACGAGCAGTACTTC
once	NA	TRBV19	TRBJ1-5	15	CASSIARVGNQPQHF	TGTGCCAGTAGTATTGCTAGGGTGGGCAATCAGCCCCAGCATTTT
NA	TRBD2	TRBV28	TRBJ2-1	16	CASSFALAGDYNEQFF	TGTGCCAGCAGTTTTGCACTAGCGGGGGACTACAATGAGCAGTTCTTC
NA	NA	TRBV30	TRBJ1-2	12	CAWRIRSYGYTF	TGTGCCTGGAGGATCAGGAGCTATGGCTACACCTTC
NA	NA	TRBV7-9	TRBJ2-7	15	CASSLGWDGSYEQYF	TGTGCCAGCAGCTTAGGGTGGGACGGCTCCTACGAGCAGTACTTC
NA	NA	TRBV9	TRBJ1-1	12	CASGTGNTEAFF	TGTGCCAGCGGCACGGGGAACACTGAAGCTTTCTTT
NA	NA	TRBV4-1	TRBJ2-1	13	CASSQTGSDEQFF	TGCGCCAGCAGCCAAACGGGTTCGGATGAGCAGTTCTTC
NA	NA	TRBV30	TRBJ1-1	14	CAWSYGSVWSEAFF	TGTGCCTGGAGCTACGGTTCCGTTTGGTCTGAAGCTTTCTTT
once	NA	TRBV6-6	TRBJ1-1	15	CASSYTDRMNTEAFF	TGTGCCAGCAGTTACACAGACAGGATGAACACTGAAGCTTTCTTT
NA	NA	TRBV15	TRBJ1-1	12	CATSSGNTEAFF	TGTGCCACCAGCAGCGGGAACACTGAAGCTTTCTTT
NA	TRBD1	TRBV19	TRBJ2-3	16	CASSIVPGQGADTQYF	TGTGCCAGTAGTATAGTTCCGGGACAGGGTGCAGATACGCAGTATTTT
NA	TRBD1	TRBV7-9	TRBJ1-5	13	CASSVDRVKPQHF	TGTGCCAGCAGCGTAGACAGGGTAAAGCCCCAGCATTTT
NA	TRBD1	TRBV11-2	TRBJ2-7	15	CASSLWTGGYYEQYF	TGTGCCAGCAGCTTATGGACAGGGGGTTACTACGAGCAGTACTTC
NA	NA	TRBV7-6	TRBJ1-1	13	CASSSGLNTEAFF	TGTGCCAGCAGCTCCGGACTGAACACTGAAGCTTTCTTT
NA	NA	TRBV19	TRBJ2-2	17	CASTTGRDIGNTGELFF	TGTGCCAGTACCACCGGACGGGACATTGGAAACACCGGGGAGCTGTTTTTT
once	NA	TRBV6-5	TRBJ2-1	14	CASRQGWTYNEQFF	TGTGCCAGCAGACAGGGTTGGACCTACAATGAGCAGTTCTTC
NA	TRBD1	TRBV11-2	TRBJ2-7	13	CASSLGTGRGQYF	TGTGCCAGCAGCTTAGGGACAGGGAGAGGGCAGTACTTC
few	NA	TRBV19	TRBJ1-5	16	CASSIDREGRGQPQHF	TGTGCCAGTAGTATAGATAGGGAGGGGCGAGGTCAGCCCCAGCATTTT
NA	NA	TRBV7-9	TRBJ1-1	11	CASSPQTGAFF	TGTGCCAGCAGCCCTCAAACCGGAGCTTTCTTT
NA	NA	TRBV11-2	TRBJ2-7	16	CASSLVGGLSSYEQYF	TGTGCCAGCAGCTTAGTGGGGGGGCTCTCCTCCTACGAGCAGTACTTC
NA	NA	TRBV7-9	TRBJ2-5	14	CASSLVGNPETQYF	TGTGCCAGCAGCTTAGTAGGTAATCCGGAGACCCAGTACTTC